The clone carrying this T cell receptor beta chain has only one observation. Its antigen is still unknown. This specimen belongs to a study of OX40 agonist ivuxolimab in advanced cancers. At the level of the study: The group had a mean age of around 64 years, ranged from about 20 to 79, and was 80% to 90% male. Three patients, one with hepatocellular carcinoma and two with cutaneous melanoma, responded partially.

Study-level findings and limits: Circulating CD4+ and CD8+ T cells showed clonal expansion by week 6 at 0.1 to 3.0 mg/kg.

Sequenced by immunoSEQ multiplex PCR; TCRdb stores in-frame clones only, minus some. The sample records around 12,000 clones, around four fifths being singletons. Patients had blood sampled at baseline and again on cycle 4 day 1 and cycle 7 day 1. V shed 3 bases and J shed 2 bases, with 10 bases lying between them. CDR3 length: 15 residues. Germline values: CDR1 ENHRY, CDR2 SYGVKD. The sample was CD4+ or CD8+ T cells sorted from blood, taken in a trial of the OX40 agonist ivuxolimab. The chain recombines TRBV10-3 with TRBJ2-2; the D call may be TRBD1 or TRBD2 (6 bases each). This TCR was sampled from an adult with an advanced solid tumor such as melanoma, head and neck, liver or kidney cancer. The CDR3 is CAISERGENTGELFF. CDR3 in DNA: TGTGCCATCAGTGAAAGGGGGGAAAACACCGGGGAGCTGTTTTTT.